A single sample is the source of the 21 T cell receptor beta chains below, sequenced in a study of T cells in tumors after PD-1 blockade. Sequencing was performed with immunoSEQ multiplex PCR; in TCRdb, only in-frame clones are kept and a portion is missing. The data contain 60,000 to 75,000 clones, roughly 70% of them singletons. The sequences come from PBMCs, collected after anti-PD-1 treatment. The receptor source for this set is a human donor with basal cell carcinoma.

The sample holds one count of this clone. The rearrangement joins TRBV18 to TRBJ1-3; D may be TRBD1 (5 bases). Looked up from germline, CDR1 is KGHSH and CDR2 is LQKENI. The CDR3 loop spans 16 amino acids. V was clipped by 0 bases and J by 0 bases, with 9 bases between them. The DNA of the CDR3 is TGTGCCAGCTCACCACCGCAGGGTATCTCTGGAAACACCATATATTTT. Translating it yields CASSPPQGISGNTIYF.

The J gene is TRBJ2-1, the V gene TRBV6-4, with a weak D call TRBD2 (5 bases). The CDR3 length is 14 residues. Germline loops: CDR1 MRHNA, CDR2 SNTAGT. Deletions cut 5 bases from V and 10 bases from J, with 18 bases between. The DNA for the CDR3 is TGTGCCAGCAGTAGAGACTACGGCCTGGGGGAGCAGTTCTTC. Its translation is CASSRDYGLGEQFF.

There are a few counts of this clone. The V and J genes are TRBV5-4 and TRBJ2-7; the match to TRBD2 covers 10 bases. Germline CDR1 is SGHNT and CDR2 is YYREEE (reference sequence). Germline trimming cut 2 bases from V and 4 bases from J; bases unmatched to any gene: 6. The CDR3 spans 15 residues. The CDR3 bases are TGTGCCAGCAGCTTCGAGCGGGGGGGCCCTTACGAGCAGTACTTC. Protein product: CASSFERGGPYEQYF.

This chain joins TRBV5-1 and TRBJ1-3; D gene uncertain. CDR3 size: 16 residues. CDR1 is SGHRS, CDR2 YFSETQ, per germline. Trimming removed 5 bases from V and 0 bases from J, with 15 bases in between. CDR3 nucleotide sequence: TGCGCCAGCAGTGAAGGACTGTTGGCCTCTGGAAACACCATATATTTT. Its translation: CASSEGLLASGNTIYF. Full variable domain (rest looked up from reference TRBV5-1 and TRBJ1-3): KAGVTQTPRYLIKTRGQQVTLSCSPISGHRSVSWYQQTPGQGLQFLFEYFSETQRNKGNFPGRFSGRQFSNSRSEMNVSTLELGDSALYLCASSEGLLASGNTIYFGEGSWLTVV.

The rearrangement links TRBV14 to TRBJ1-2; D is unclear. Germline-derived CDR1 and CDR2 are SGHDN and FVKESK. This CDR3 contains 15 residues. V shed 1 base and J shed 1 base, with 10 bases lying between them. In DNA, the CDR3 is TGTGCCAGCAGCCAAGTGGCAGGAATTAACTATGGCTACACCTTC. Its translation is CASSQVAGINYGYTF.

The chain employs TRBV10-2 and TRBJ2-7, with D unclear. This CDR3 has 13 residues. The V gene lost 6 bases and the J gene lost 2 bases, with 11 bases spanning the gap. Germline CDR1 is WSHSY and CDR2 is SAAADI. CDR3 region: CASSVQPPYEQYF. In nucleotides, the CDR3 is TGCGCCAGCAGCGTCCAGCCCCCCTACGAGCAGTACTTC.

The chain joins TRBV9 to TRBJ2-6, with a weak D call TRBD1 (6 bases). Germline V gives CDR1 SGDLS, CDR2 YYNGEE. V gave up 0 bases and J gave up 0 bases, with 16 bases separating them. The CDR3 runs to 19 residues. The CDR3 nucleotides are TGTGCCAGCAGCGTAGAAGGGGGTCCAACCTACTCTGGGGCCAACGTCCTGACTTTC. It yields the protein CASSVEGGPTYSGANVLTF.

The CDR3 DNA sequence: TGCGCCAGCAGCTTGGGACTAGCGGGGGCCTACTACGAGCAGTACTTC. It encodes CASSLGLAGAYYEQYF. The V gene is TRBV5-1, the J gene TRBJ2-7; 12 bases fit TRBD2. Per germline, CDR1 SGHRS and CDR2 YFSETQ. The CDR3 contains 16 residues. Trimming took 0 bases from V and 3 from J; bases not matched to a gene: 4.

The CDR3 nucleotides read TGTGCCAGCAGCTTACTGCGAGAAAAGAATGAAAAACTGTTTTTT. Its translation is CASSLLREKNEKLFF. The rearrangement uses TRBV5-6 and TRBJ1-4; D not resolved. The CDR3 consists of 15 residues. V shed 2 bases and J shed 5 bases, with 13 bases lying between them. Germline V gene data show CDR1 as SGHDT and CDR2 as YYEEEE.

The J gene is TRBJ2-3, the V gene TRBV5-6; TRBD1 matches at 10 bases. With V trimmed by 0 bases and J by 2 bases, 3 bases remained unmatched. The CDR3 has 16 residues. Per germline, CDR1 SGHDT and CDR2 YYEEEE. CDR3 DNA sequence: TGTGCCAGCAGCTTGGACGGACAGGGGGACACAGATACGCAGTATTTT. This codes for CASSLDGQGDTDTQYF.

This chain uses TRBV6-4 with TRBJ1-2; no firm D call. This CDR3 contains 14 residues. V lost 5 bases and J lost 3, with 13 bases in between. Looked up from germline, CDR1 is MRHNA and CDR2 is SNTAGT. The CDR3 reads CASSPDDRDYGYTF. CDR3 DNA sequence: TGTGCCAGCAGTCCAGATGATAGAGACTATGGCTACACCTTC.

The chain recombines TRBV6-1 with TRBJ2-3, with D possibly being TRBD1 or TRBD2 (6 bases each). V shed 3 bases and J shed 1 base, with 11 bases lying between them. The CDR3 is made up of 15 amino acids. CDR1 and CDR2 (germline): MNHNS, SASEGT. CDR3 nucleotides: TGTGCCAGCAGTGAGGGGGGCCTGGGCACAGATACGCAGTATTTT. Amino acids: CASSEGGLGTDTQYF.

The gene calls are TRBV7-9 and TRBJ1-1; D is perhaps TRBD1 (6 bases). CDR1 SEHNR and CDR2 FQNEAQ come from the germline V gene (reference sequence). The length of the CDR3 is 14 residues. V was cut by 5 bases and J by 2 bases, with 12 bases left in between. In nucleotides, the CDR3 is TGTGCCAGCAGCCCCCAGACAGGAAACACTGAAGCTTTCTTT. Protein product: CASSPQTGNTEAFF.

This chain uses TRBV6-5 with TRBJ1-3; D is perhaps TRBD1 (5 bases). The CDR3 covers 15 residues. The ends were cut back, 6 bases at V and 2 bases at J, with 14 bases in the middle. Looked up from germline, CDR1 is MNHEY and CDR2 is SVGAGI. The CDR3 region is CASRRLQGAGNTIYF. The CDR3 region has the DNA TGTGCCAGCAGACGACTCCAGGGTGCTGGAAACACCATATATTTT.

This clone was recorded a few times. The J gene is TRBJ1-2, the V gene TRBV7-9; TRBD1 is a possible D gene (6 bases). This CDR3 spans 13 amino acids. The germline V gene encodes CDR1 SEHNR and CDR2 FQNEAQ (reference sequence). V was trimmed by 5 bases and J by 6 bases, leaving 13 bases between them. This CDR3 reads CASSTITGNGYTF. The CDR3 region has the DNA TGTGCCAGCAGCACTATAACAGGGAATGGCTACACCTTC.

V and J are TRBV7-9 and TRBJ2-5; no definite D call. V was pared by 2 bases and J by 3 bases, with 16 bases between. CDR1 SEHNR and CDR2 FQNEAQ come from the germline V gene (reference sequence). This CDR3 is built from 16 residues. DNA of the CDR3: TGTGCCAGCAGCTTACGAGGACCTGGAGAGAAAGAGACCCAGTACTTC. This codes for CASSLRGPGEKETQYF.

The rearrangement joins TRBV5-1 to TRBJ2-3; D assignment may be TRBD1 or TRBD2 (5 bases each). Germline lookup yields CDR1 SGHRS and CDR2 YFSETQ. The CDR3 has 17 residues. The V end was cut by 0 bases, the J end by 1 base, with 15 bases between. CDR3 sequence reads: CASSLGDRGWGTDTQYF. Here the CDR3 DNA reads TGCGCCAGCAGCTTGGGGGACCGAGGGTGGGGCACAGATACGCAGTATTTT.

The chain couples TRBV10-3 to TRBJ2-5; D remains ambiguous. In germline, CDR1 is ENHRY, CDR2 SYGVKD. CDR3 length: 13 residues. V was shortened by 6 bases and J by 5 bases, with 13 bases between the two germline ends. The CDR3 DNA follows: TGTGCCATCAGACCGACGGTTAGGGAGACCCAGTACTTC. This encodes CAIRPTVRETQYF.

The genes are TRBV6-5 and TRBJ1-1; no clear D. V was trimmed by 4 bases and J by 1 base, leaving 10 bases between them. In germline, CDR1 is MNHEY, CDR2 SVGAGI. This CDR3 contains 14 residues. CDR3 DNA sequence: TGTGCCAGCAGTTCCATGGACCGGAACACTGAAGCTTTCTTT. It specifies CASSSMDRNTEAFF.

This chain uses TRBV5-6 with TRBJ2-5, with 7 bases identical to TRBD1. V shed 1 base and J 5 bases; nucleotides not matched to a gene: 5. Germline V gene lookup returns CDR1 SGHDT and CDR2 YYEEEE. CDR3 length: 14 residues. The chain's CDR3 is CASSLRQGQETQYF. Written as DNA, the CDR3 is TGTGCCAGCAGCTTGCGGCAGGGACAGGAGACCCAGTACTTC.

This clone was seen more than once but under ten times. DNA of the CDR3: TGTGCTAGTGGTTTGACCCGGGACTACAATGAGCAGTTCTTC. It translates to CASGLTRDYNEQFF. The rearrangement links TRBV12-5 to TRBJ2-1; a weak D match, TRBD2 (5 bases). The CDR3 length is 14 residues. Trimming removed 2 bases from V and 3 bases from J, with 8 bases in between. CDR1 is LGHNT and CDR2 is FRNRAP in the germline V gene. Using reference TRBV12-5 and TRBJ2-1 for the parts outside the CDR3, the full variable domain is DARVTQTPRHKVTEMGQEVTMRCQPILGHNTVFWYRQTMMQGLELLAYFRNRAPLDDSGMPKDRFSAEMPDATLATLKIQPSEPRDSAVYFCASGLTRDYNEQFFGPGTRLTVL.